Following are 23 T cell receptor beta chains from one sample sequenced in a study of cytomegalovirus exposure and HLA in healthy donors (dated by TCRdb to 2016 to 2017). The method behind the library was the immunoSEQ multiplex PCR assay. For the multiplex PCR, a mixture combining 60 forward primers for TCR Vbeta segments and 13 reverse primers for TCR Jbeta segments was used. TCRdb mirrors the immuneACCESS table, restricted to in-frame sequences. Some clones are absent from its copies; in checked studies, under half trace to an unresolved V gene, and the reason for the others is unknown. Present in this sample are 300,000 or so clones, roughly 86% of which were seen just once. Jointly, the top ten make up 2% of the sample. The sequencing sample was made of PBMCs. These receptors all come from a woman between 35 and 50 years old in good health and CMV-seropositive.

The rearrangement joins TRBV5-1 to TRBJ2-3; 15 bases line up with TRBD2. V was pared by 4 bases and J by 2 bases, with 14 bases of the junction left unmatched. CDR3 size: 20 residues. Germline V gives CDR1 SGHRS, CDR2 YFSETQ. The CDR3 DNA sequence: TGCGCCAGCAGCCCTGGACTAGCGGGAGGGCCGAACCTAACCACAGATACGCAGTATTTT. Amino acid sequence: CASSPGLAGGPNLTTDTQYF.

The rearrangement joins TRBV29-1 to TRBJ2-1; a possible D gene is TRBD2 (7 bases). The CDR3 runs 15 residues. Germline V gives CDR1 SQVTM, CDR2 ANQGSEA. The V and J ends lost 3 bases and 3 bases respectively, with 15 bases between them. This CDR3 reads CSVEGGGAGYNEQFF. CDR3 bases: TGCAGCGTTGAGGGTGGGGGGGCTGGCTACAATGAGCAGTTCTTC.

The V gene is TRBV6-6, the J gene TRBJ2-1, with 15 bases lining up with TRBD2. Germline CDR1 and CDR2: MNHNY and SVGAGI (reference sequence). V lost 5 bases, J lost 7 bases, and 3 bases stayed unmatched. The CDR3 totals 15 residues. The CDR3, as DNA: TGTGCCAGCAGTACCGGACTAGCGGGAGGGAATGAGCAGTTCTTC. Amino acids: CASSTGLAGGNEQFF.

The chain has TRBV2 and TRBJ2-1; TRBD1 aligns across 8 bases. CDR1 and CDR2 (germline): SNHLY, FYNNEI. V was pared by 4 bases and J by 7 bases, with 24 bases of the junction left unmatched. The CDR3 sequence is 20 residues long. For the CDR3, the DNA is TGTGCCAGCAGTGTGACCCGGACAGGGTCCTCAAGAGGGAGTAAAAATGAGCAGTTCTTC. Its translation is CASSVTRTGSSRGSKNEQFF.

V gene TRBV9 combines with J gene TRBJ1-2; 10 bases align to TRBD1. The V gene end was trimmed by 4 bases and the J gene end by 7 bases; junction bases not matched to a gene: 4. Germline-derived CDR1 and CDR2 are SGDLS and YYNGEE. The CDR3 has 13 amino acids. In nucleotides, the CDR3 is TGTGCCAGCAGCCCCGGGACAGGGGTTGGCTACACCTTC. It yields the protein CASSPGTGVGYTF. Supplemented by reference TRBV9 and TRBJ1-2, the full variable domain reads DSGVTQTPKHLITATGQRVTLRCSPRSGDLSVYWYQQSLDQGLQFLIQYYNGEERAKGNILERFSAQQFPDLHSELNLSSLELGDSALYFCASSPGTGVGYTFGSGTRLTVV.

J is TRBJ2-3 and V is TRBV6-1; 9 bases align to TRBD2. Per the germline V gene, CDR1 is MNHNS and CDR2 is SASEGT. V lost 4 bases, J lost 2 bases, and 4 bases stayed unmatched. The length of the CDR3 is 15 residues. Here the CDR3 DNA reads TGTGCCAGCAGTGTGCAGCGGGAGGTCACAGATACGCAGTATTTT. Residues: CASSVQREVTDTQYF.

The V gene is TRBV14, the J gene TRBJ1-1; 7 bases fit TRBD1. Germline V gene lookup returns CDR1 SGHDN and CDR2 FVKESK. With 0 bases clipped from V and 9 bases from J, the junction kept 13 bases outside the gene matches. The CDR3 spans 16 residues. This CDR3 is CASSQERLAQGKKAFF. The CDR3 nucleotides are TGTGCCAGCAGCCAAGAACGGTTGGCACAGGGGAAGAAAGCTTTCTTT.

The chain combines TRBV28 with TRBJ1-5; 9 nucleotides agree with TRBD1. Germline trimming cut 5 bases from V and 4 bases from J; bases unmatched to any gene: 6. The CDR3 is 15 residues long. Germline lookup yields CDR1 MDHEN and CDR2 SYDVKM. The CDR3 loop is CASSRTGTGNQPQHF. The DNA of the CDR3 is TGTGCCAGCAGTCGAACCGGGACAGGGAATCAGCCCCAGCATTTT. Looking up the rest from reference TRBV28 and TRBJ1-5 gives the full variable domain: DVKVTQSSRYLVKRTGEKVFLECVQDMDHENMFWYRQDPGLGLRLIYFSYDVKMKEKGDIPEGYSVSREKKERFSLILESASTNQTSMYLCASSRTGTGNQPQHFGDGTRLSIL.

Here the CDR3 reads CASSRLGTNGSYEQYF. In DNA, the CDR3 is TGTGCCAGCAGCCGCTTGGGGACTAACGGTTCCTACGAGCAGTACTTC. V and J are TRBV7-9 and TRBJ2-7; 7 nucleotides match TRBD2. The germline gives CDR1 SEHNR, CDR2 FQNEAQ (reference sequence). With V trimmed by 5 bases and J by 1 base, 11 bases remained unmatched. There are 16 residues in the CDR3.

The genes are TRBV6-1 and TRBJ1-2; TRBD1 is a possible D gene (6 bases). In germline, CDR1 is MNHNS, CDR2 SASEGT. The V and J ends lost 1 base and 8 bases respectively, with 20 bases between them. CDR3 length equals 16 residues. CDR3 sequence: CASSEEGGRWGRGYTF. As DNA, the CDR3 is TGTGCCAGCAGTGAAGAAGGGGGACGGTGGGGGAGAGGCTACACCTTC.

The chain combines TRBV7-9 with TRBJ2-7; 13 nucleotides agree with TRBD2. The CDR3 sequence is 15 residues long. The V gene end was trimmed by 4 bases and the J gene end by 4 bases; junction bases not matched to a gene: 4. Germline CDR1 is SEHNR and CDR2 is FQNEAQ (reference sequence). The CDR3 here is CASSSRTSGSYEQYF. The CDR3 DNA follows: TGTGCCAGCAGCTCCCGGACTAGCGGGAGTTACGAGCAGTACTTC.

The rearrangement joins TRBV4-2 to TRBJ2-1, with 7 bases matching TRBD2. The CDR3 runs 15 residues. Germline V CDR1 and CDR2: LGHNA, YNFKEQ. The V gene end was trimmed by 3 bases and the J gene end by 1 base; junction bases not matched to a gene: 3. The DNA of the CDR3 is TGTGCCAGCAGCCAGATCGGGGGGTCCTACAATGAGCAGTTCTTC. Amino acids: CASSQIGGSYNEQFF.

This chain joins TRBV9 and TRBJ2-5, with a weak D call TRBD2 (6 bases). Germline V CDR1 and CDR2: SGDLS, YYNGEE. With 0 bases removed from V and 2 bases from J, the gap between germline ends came to 11 bases. The CDR3 has 15 residues. The CDR3 DNA sequence: TGTGCCAGCAGCGTAGAGGGGAGGTCTCAAGAGACCCAGTACTTC. It is translated as CASSVEGRSQETQYF.

J is TRBJ1-2 and V is TRBV5-1; D may be TRBD1 (6 bases). Trimming left V 0 bases short and J 7 bases short, with 13 bases between. The CDR3 runs 14 residues. Germline V CDR1 and CDR2: SGHRS, YFSETQ. CDR3 nucleotide sequence: TGCGCCAGCAGCTTGGATGACCGAGGGGGTGGCTACACCTTC. Its protein product is CASSLDDRGGGYTF.

This chain uses TRBV28 with TRBJ2-7; possibly TRBD2 for D (5 bases). Trimming left V 2 bases short and J 5 bases short, with 16 bases between. Germline V gives CDR1 MDHEN, CDR2 SYDVKM. The CDR3 sequence is 15 residues long. CDR3 residues: CASSLPGVGEDEQYF. For the CDR3, the DNA is TGTGCCAGCAGTTTACCCGGGGTCGGCGAGGACGAGCAGTACTTC.

This chain connects TRBV27 to TRBJ1-5, with TRBD1 identical over 8 bases. The germline V gene encodes CDR1 MNHEY and CDR2 SMNVEV (reference sequence). This CDR3 is built from 16 residues. The J segment lost 0 bases and the V segment lost 5 bases, leaving 6 bases of the junction unmatched. Written as DNA, the CDR3 is TGTGCCAGCAGTACGCGACAGGGGATTAGCAATCAGCCCCAGCATTTT. Amino acid sequence: CASSTRQGISNQPQHF.

The rearrangement joins TRBV29-1 to TRBJ2-7, with 7 bases that match TRBD1. CDR1 is SQVTM, CDR2 ANQGSEA, per germline. The ends lost 6 bases at V and 0 bases at J; junction bases unmatched: 5. CDR3 length: 13 residues. CDR3 sequence: CSVKGQYSYEQYF. In DNA form, the CDR3 reads TGCAGCGTGAAGGGACAGTACTCCTACGAGCAGTACTTC.

This clone came up once. The V gene is TRBV5-1, the J gene TRBJ2-7; D is uncertain. The ends were cut back, 2 bases at V and 0 bases at J, with 6 bases in the middle. Germline-derived CDR1 and CDR2 are SGHRS and YFSETQ. This CDR3 comprises 13 residues. CDR3 bases: TGCGCCAGCAGCTTTCCCGGCTCCTACGAGCAGTACTTC. This encodes CASSFPGSYEQYF.

V usage is TRBV27 and J usage is TRBJ1-5; 11 bases align to TRBD1. Trimming cost V 0 bases and J 2 bases; bases outside gene matches: 12. The germline V gene has CDR1 MNHEY and CDR2 SMNVEV (reference sequence). This CDR3 region has 20 residues. As DNA, the CDR3 is TGTGCCAGCAGTTTATCTTCCGGGACAGGGGGATTGAGGGGCAATCAGCCCCAGCATTTT. Its translation: CASSLSSGTGGLRGNQPQHF.

As DNA, the CDR3 is TGTGCCAGCTCACCATTCGGGACAGGCTCCACAGATACGCAGTATTTT. This encodes CASSPFGTGSTDTQYF. V gene TRBV18 combines with J gene TRBJ2-3; 8 positions agree with TRBD1. V lost 2 bases, J lost 2 bases, and 6 bases stayed unmatched. The CDR3 runs 16 residues. Per the germline V gene, CDR1 is KGHSH and CDR2 is LQKENI.

The chain employs TRBV5-1 and TRBJ1-1; possible D gene TRBD1, 5 bases. The ends were cut back, 0 bases at V and 3 bases at J, with 15 bases in the middle. The germline CDR1 and CDR2 sequences are SGHRS and YFSETQ. The length of the CDR3 is 16 residues. The CDR3 is CASSLEPWGPDTEAFF. In DNA form, the CDR3 reads TGCGCCAGCAGCTTGGAGCCCTGGGGCCCGGACACTGAAGCTTTCTTT. The variable domain in full, with the rest retrieved from reference TRBV5-1 and TRBJ1-1, is KAGVTQTPRYLIKTRGQQVTLSCSPISGHRSVSWYQQTPGQGLQFLFEYFSETQRNKGNFPGRFSGRQFSNSRSEMNVSTLELGDSALYLCASSLEPWGPDTEAFFGQGTRLTVV.

This clone was found once. The V call is TRBV2, the J call TRBJ2-5; 9 bases match TRBD2. The CDR3 is 15 amino acids. The trim removed 6 bases at V and 2 bases at J, leaving 7 bases unmatched. The germline CDR1 and CDR2 sequences are SNHLY and FYNNEI. CDR3: CASRRREGTQETQYF. The CDR3 nucleotides are TGTGCCAGCAGGAGGCGGGAGGGCACACAAGAGACCCAGTACTTC.

This clone was observed a handful of times. The chain has TRBV19 and TRBJ2-1, with D possibly TRBD2 on 5 matching bases. Germline CDR1 is LNHDA and CDR2 is SQIVND (reference sequence). The CDR3 runs to 15 residues. Trimming removed 4 bases at V and 5 bases at J, with 15 bases between. The DNA of the CDR3 is TGTGCCAGTAGTACGAGGGCTAGCCTTAACAATGAGCAGTTCTTC. It yields the protein CASSTRASLNNEQFF. The whole variable domain, remainder taken from reference TRBV19 and TRBJ2-1, is DGGITQSPKYLFRKEGQNVTLSCEQNLNHDAMYWYRQDPGQGLRLIYYSQIVNDFQKGDIAEGYSVSREKKESFPLTVTSAQKNPTAFYLCASSTRASLNNEQFFGPGTRLTVL.